This is a list of T cell receptor beta chains from one sample in a study of T cells in Graves' hyperthyroidism and ophthalmopathy. MiXCR was run by TCRdb on the multiplex PCR reads, yielding one entry per CDR3 protein. The data show 300,000 to 450,000 distinct CDR3 sequences, about 15% seen once. Sequenced input: blood. The receptor set was obtained from a woman in her sixties or seventies with Graves' hyperthyroidism. Each CDR3 is given with its conserved first and last residue.

j_call v_call cdr3_aa
TRBJ2-5 TRBV24-1 CATSDDSGFEETQYF
TRBJ1-4 TRBV19 CASSIRDIGTANEKLFF
TRBJ1-6 TRBV11-3 CASSGQGSTYNSPLHF
TRBJ1-2 TRBV3-1 CASSLGSFRDTYNYGYTF
TRBJ2-3 TRBV7-9 CASSPQSFSTDTQYF
TRBJ2-7 TRBV3-1 CASSPTGPGSYEQYF
TRBJ2-2 TRBV11-3 CASSLDARANTGELFF
TRBJ2-5 TRBV6-1 CASSYSAGTVNF
TRBJ1-4 TRBV6-2/TRBV6-3 CASSFHRVGEKLFF
TRBJ2-1 TRBV10-3 CAISGHGSSYNEQFF
TRBJ1-6 TRBV5-4 CASSLAGRGPPLHF
TRBJ2-1 TRBV19 CASSIPTAPEQFF
TRBJ2-1 TRBV12-3/TRBV12-4 CASSSLLAGGGNEQFF
TRBJ1-2 TRBV19 CASSIGGANYGYTF
TRBJ2-7 TRBV20-1 CSAKPNIGGRYYEQYF
TRBJ1-3 TRBV11-3 CASSLISDSSGNTIYF
TRBJ2-1 TRBV5-1 CASSQTRSGANEQFF
TRBJ1-5 TRBV6-1 CASSFPYRQGGRAQPQHF
TRBJ2-1 TRBV25-1 CASSEPRTSGNEQFF
TRBJ1-1 TRBV7-3 CASSFHPETEAFF
TRBJ2-6 TRBV5-1 CASSFLPGPMRSSANVLTF
TRBJ2-7 TRBV7-3 CASSPQTGGTYEQYF
TRBJ2-3 TRBV19 CASTYSQADTQYF
TRBJ1-3 TRBV24-1 CATSDLAGSGNTIYF
TRBJ2-3 TRBV20-1 CSAEDISSTDTQYF
TRBJ2-1 TRBV12-5 CASGFTGLADNEQFF
TRBJ2-5 TRBV20-1 CSACRAEETQYF
TRBJ2-7 TRBV20-1 CSARSDDFPYEQYF
TRBJ2-3 TRBV3-1 CASSQEFRDTQYF
TRBJ2-3 TRBV15 CATSRGEGTDTQYF
TRBJ1-5 TRBV24-1 CATSDSMGASNQPQHF
TRBJ2-3 TRBV30 CALRGLAGVTQYF
TRBJ2-2 TRBV10-3 CAISDRQGDGELFF
TRBJ2-1 TRBV28 CASSIQRLEKREGMINEQFF
TRBJ2-6 TRBV5-1 CASTGAPGANVLTF
TRBJ2-1 TRBV20-1 CSAPRGQGGTYNEQFF
TRBJ2-2 TRBV5-1 CASSVVDTGELFF